The clone carrying this T cell receptor (beta chain) was counted a few times. Antigen unknown. The length of the CDR3 is 12 residues. The trim removed 5 bases at V and 4 bases at J, leaving 4 bases unmatched. From germline, CDR1 is DFQATT and CDR2 SNEGSKA (reference sequence). The data stem from a study of vaccination and CD4 T cells after COVID-19. Study details: Once diagnosed, patients had post-COVID samples drawn a median around 110 days later (range 35 to 161).

Oncomine TCR Beta short-read sequencing was applied to DNA from cultured CD4+ T cells. TCRdb reprocessed the PCR reads via MiXCR and lists one record per CDR3 protein. This sample yields several thousand distinct CDR3 sequences, of which over 15% are seen a single time; approximately 20% belongs to the top ten. Treatment meaning: roughly 11-day PBMC culture with coronavirus spike peptide pools or control peptides (ViraFEST assay). The rearrangement links TRBV20-1 to TRBJ2-7; 8 bases agree with TRBD2. The sequence derives from a human donor who had recovered from COVID-19. The sequencing input was CD4+ T cells from blood, cultured in vitro. The CDR3 DNA is TGCAGTGCTTCGGGACTAGATTACGAGCAGTACTTC. Its translation is CSASGLDYEQYF.